This T cell receptor beta chain was sequenced for a study of blood T cell repertoires in COVID-19. CDR3 length equals 15 residues. Per the original methods: Amplification from reference gene primers served as the basis for estimated nucleated cell counts. The table came from immunoSEQ multiplex PCR; TCRdb's copy has only in-frame clones and leaves some out. D and trimming come from the DNA, and the V and J calls and clone size come from that table. The table has fewer than 400,000 clones, approximately 85% seen once; the top ten hold under 2.5%. The age range of participants was about 18 to 95 years, with residence in about two dozen US areas.

This chain joins TRBV21-1 and TRBJ2-3; the table's D call of TRBD1 was not tested on the DNA. TRBV21-1 is described as a pseudogene. Sequencing input: PBMCs or T cells enriched from blood (not recorded which). The TCR comes from a man aged 25-45 years who had recovered from COVID-19. The CDR3 nucleotides read TGTGCCAGCAGCAAAGGGGGACAGGGATCAGATACGCAGTATTTT. It translates to CASSKGGQGSDTQYF.